A selection of T cell receptor beta chains follows, all from one sample in a study of CD8 T cells in ankylosing spondylitis. A single record per CDR3 protein comes from TCRdb applying MiXCR to the 5' RACE reads. The sample includes under 550,000 distinct CDR3 sequences, roughly 26% of them seen just once. The sequenced sample was blood, either unsorted or a sorted T cell fraction (not recorded which). These receptors all stem from a male donor with ankylosing spondylitis. The CDR3 runs from the conserved cysteine through the conserved F or W. The order of the fields is J gene, D gene, V gene, clone size, CDR3 DNA, CDR3 protein. D genes are given only for firm matches. Rows may omit the clone size; those that give it use once, few, many or a size class.

>TRBJ2-1|TRBD2|TRBV29-1|few
TGCAGCGTTGAGACCTTTAGCGGGAGCTCCTACAATGAGCAGTTCTTC
CSVETFSGSSYNEQFF
>TRBJ1-1|.|TRBV29-1|.
TGCAGCGTCTCGTGGGACACCATGAACACTGAAGCTTTCTTT
CSVSWDTMNTEAFF
>TRBJ2-1|TRBD2|TRBV3-1|.
TGTGCCAGCAGCCAAGAAAGGACTAGCGGCTCCTACAATGAGCAGTTCTTC
CASSQERTSGSYNEQFF
>TRBJ1-5|TRBD1|TRBV15|few
TGTGCCACCAGCCGCAAGGCAGGGGGCGTTCAGCCCCAGCATTTT
CATSRKAGGVQPQHF
>TRBJ2-3|.|TRBV11-3|.
TGTGCCTCGGAGGTCACAGATACGCAGTATTTT
CASEVTDTQYF
>TRBJ2-3|TRBD2|TRBV27|.
TGTGCCAGCAGAGTAAGCGGGGTTCGGGATACGCAGTATTTT
CASRVSGVRDTQYF
>TRBJ1-1|.|TRBV7-2|.
TGTGCCAGCAGCTCAACCCCGGGACTGGGAGCTTTCTTT
CASSSTPGLGAFF
>TRBJ1-2|.|TRBV30|few
TGTGCCTGGAGTGTACCAGACTATGGCTACACCTTC
CAWSVPDYGYTF
>TRBJ2-7|.|TRBV20-1|few
TGCAGTGCCCCTCTGGGTCCCCAGCAGTACTTC
CSAPLGPQQYF
>TRBJ2-1|TRBD2|TRBV11-2|few
TGTGCCAGCAGCCGGACTAGCGCAACCTACAATGAGCAGTTCTTC
CASSRTSATYNEQFF
>TRBJ2-1|.|TRBV24-1|.
TGTGCCACCAGTGATTTCACCTACAATGAGCAGTTCTTC
CATSDFTYNEQFF
>TRBJ2-1|TRBD2|TRBV7-8|many
TGTGCCAGCAGCTTAAGTCTAGCGGGAGGTACCCCCAATGAGCAGTTCTTC
CASSLSLAGGTPNEQFF
>TRBJ2-3|.|TRBV6-1|.
TGTGCCAGCAGTGCGCAAAGCGCATTAACAGATACGCAGTATTTT
CASSAQSALTDTQYF